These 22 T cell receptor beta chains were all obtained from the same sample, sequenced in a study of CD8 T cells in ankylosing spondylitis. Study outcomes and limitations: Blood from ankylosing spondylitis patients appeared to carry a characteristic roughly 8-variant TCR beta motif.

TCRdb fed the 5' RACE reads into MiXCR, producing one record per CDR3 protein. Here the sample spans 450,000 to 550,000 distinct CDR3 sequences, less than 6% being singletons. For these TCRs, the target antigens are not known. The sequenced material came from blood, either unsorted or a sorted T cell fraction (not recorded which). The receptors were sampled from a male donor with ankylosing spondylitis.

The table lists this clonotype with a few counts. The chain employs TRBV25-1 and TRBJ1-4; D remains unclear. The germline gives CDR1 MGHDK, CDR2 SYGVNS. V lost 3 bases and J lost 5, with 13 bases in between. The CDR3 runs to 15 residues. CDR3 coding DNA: TGTGCCAGCAGTGATCCTACCACCGAAAATGAAAAACTGTTTTTT. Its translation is CASSDPTTENEKLFF.

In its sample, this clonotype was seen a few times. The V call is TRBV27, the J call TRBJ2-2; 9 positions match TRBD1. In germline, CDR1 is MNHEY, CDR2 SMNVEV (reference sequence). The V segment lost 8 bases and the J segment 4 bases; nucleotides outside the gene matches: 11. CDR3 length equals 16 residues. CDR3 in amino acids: CASGKGTGLSTGELFF. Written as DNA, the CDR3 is TGTGCCAGCGGGAAAGGGACAGGGTTAAGCACCGGGGAGCTGTTTTTT.

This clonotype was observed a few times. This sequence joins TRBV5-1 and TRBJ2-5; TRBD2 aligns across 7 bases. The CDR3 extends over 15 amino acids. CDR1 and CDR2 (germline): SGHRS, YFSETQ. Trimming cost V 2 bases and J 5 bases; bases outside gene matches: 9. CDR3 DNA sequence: TGCGCCAGCAGCTTACTGGGAGGGCCGGGGGAGACCCAGTACTTC. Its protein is CASSLLGGPGETQYF.

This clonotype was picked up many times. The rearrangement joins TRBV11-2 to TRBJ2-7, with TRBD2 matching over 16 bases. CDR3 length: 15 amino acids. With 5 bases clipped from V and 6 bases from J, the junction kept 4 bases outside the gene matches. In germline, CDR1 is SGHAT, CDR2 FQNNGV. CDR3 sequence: CASSGTSGGAIEQYF. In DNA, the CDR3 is TGTGCCAGCAGCGGGACTAGCGGGGGGGCCATCGAGCAGTACTTC.

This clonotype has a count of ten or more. In DNA form, the CDR3 reads TGTGCCACCAGCAGGATTATGGGGGGCCCAGGCACAGATACGCAGTATTTT. Its protein product is CATSRIMGGPGTDTQYF. The chain joins TRBV15 to TRBJ2-3, with D perhaps matching TRBD1 or TRBD2 (6 bases each). The CDR3 has 17 amino acids. V gave up 3 bases and J gave up 1 base, with 17 bases separating them. CDR1 and CDR2 (germline): LNHNV, YYDKDF (reference sequence).

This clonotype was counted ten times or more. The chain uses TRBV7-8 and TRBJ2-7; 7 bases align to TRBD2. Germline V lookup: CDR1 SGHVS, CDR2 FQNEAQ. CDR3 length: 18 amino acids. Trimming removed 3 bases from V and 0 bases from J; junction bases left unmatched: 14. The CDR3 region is CASSLDGWEGSLSYEQYF. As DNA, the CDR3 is TGTGCCAGCAGCTTGGATGGGTGGGAGGGGTCCCTCTCCTACGAGCAGTACTTC.

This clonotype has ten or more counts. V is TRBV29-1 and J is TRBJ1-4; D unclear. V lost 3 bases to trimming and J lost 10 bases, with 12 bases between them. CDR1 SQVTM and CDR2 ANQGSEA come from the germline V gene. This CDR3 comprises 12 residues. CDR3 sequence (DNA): TGCAGCGTTGAGGAAGGATTCGGAAAACTGTTTTTT. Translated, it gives CSVEEGFGKLFF. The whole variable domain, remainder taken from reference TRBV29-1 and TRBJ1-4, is SAVISQKPSRDICQRGTSLTIQCQVDSQVTMMFWYRQQPGQSLTLIATANQGSEATYESGFVIDKFPISRPNLTFSTLTVSNMSPEDSSIYLCSVEEGFGKLFFGSGTQLSVL.

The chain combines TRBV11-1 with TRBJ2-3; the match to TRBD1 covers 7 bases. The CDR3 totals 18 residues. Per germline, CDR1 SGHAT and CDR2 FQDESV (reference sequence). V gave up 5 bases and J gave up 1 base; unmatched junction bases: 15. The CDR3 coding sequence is TGTGCCAGCAGCCCTGAAAGGTGGACAGGACGTGGCACAGATACGCAGTATTTT. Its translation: CASSPERWTGRGTDTQYF.

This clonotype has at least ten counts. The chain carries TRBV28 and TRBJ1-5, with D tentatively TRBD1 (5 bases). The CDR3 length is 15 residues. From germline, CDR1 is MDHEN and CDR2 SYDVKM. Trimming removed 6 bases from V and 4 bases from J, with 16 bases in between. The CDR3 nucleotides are TGTGCCAGCAGCCCCAGGGCAGGGACTAATCAGCCCCAGCATTTT. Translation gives CASSPRAGTNQPQHF.

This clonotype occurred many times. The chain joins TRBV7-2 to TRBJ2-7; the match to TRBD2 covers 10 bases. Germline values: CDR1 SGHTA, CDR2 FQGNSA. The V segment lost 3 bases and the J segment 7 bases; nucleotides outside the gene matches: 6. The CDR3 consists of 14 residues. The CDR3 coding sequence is TGTGCCAGCAGCTTCTTAGCGGGAGGCGAGGAGCAGTACTTC. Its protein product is CASSFLAGGEEQYF.

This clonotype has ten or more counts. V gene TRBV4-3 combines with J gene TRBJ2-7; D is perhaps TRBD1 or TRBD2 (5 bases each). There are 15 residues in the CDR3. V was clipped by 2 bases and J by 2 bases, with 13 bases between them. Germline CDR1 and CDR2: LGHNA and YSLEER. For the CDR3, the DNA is TGCGCCAGCAGCCAACACCGGGAAGGGGCCTACGAGCAGTACTTC. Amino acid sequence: CASSQHREGAYEQYF.

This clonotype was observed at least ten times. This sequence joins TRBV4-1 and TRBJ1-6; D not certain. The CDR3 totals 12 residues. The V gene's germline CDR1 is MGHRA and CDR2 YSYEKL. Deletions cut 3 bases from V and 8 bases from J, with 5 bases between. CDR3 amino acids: CASSHPYSPLHF. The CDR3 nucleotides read TGCGCCAGCAGCCATCCCTATTCACCCCTCCACTTT.

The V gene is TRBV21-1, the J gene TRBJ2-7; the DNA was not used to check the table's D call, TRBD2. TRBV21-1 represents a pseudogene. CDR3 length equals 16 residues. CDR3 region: CASSTLCGRCAYEQYF. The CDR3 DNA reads TGTGCCAGCAGCACTTTATGCGGGAGATGTGCCTACGAGCAGTACTTC.

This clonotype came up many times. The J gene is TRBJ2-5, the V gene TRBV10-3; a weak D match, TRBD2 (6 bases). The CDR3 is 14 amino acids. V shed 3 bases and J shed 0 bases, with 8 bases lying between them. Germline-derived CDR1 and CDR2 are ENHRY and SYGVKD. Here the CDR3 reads CAISDRGYQETQYF. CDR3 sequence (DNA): TGTGCCATCAGTGACCGGGGGTACCAAGAGACCCAGTACTTC.

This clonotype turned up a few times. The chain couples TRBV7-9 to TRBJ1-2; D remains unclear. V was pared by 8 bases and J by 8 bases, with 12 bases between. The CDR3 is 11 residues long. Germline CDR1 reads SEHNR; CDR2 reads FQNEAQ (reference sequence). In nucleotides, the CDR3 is TGTGCCAGCTTCGCGGCAAGGGGCTACACCTTC. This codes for CASFAARGYTF.

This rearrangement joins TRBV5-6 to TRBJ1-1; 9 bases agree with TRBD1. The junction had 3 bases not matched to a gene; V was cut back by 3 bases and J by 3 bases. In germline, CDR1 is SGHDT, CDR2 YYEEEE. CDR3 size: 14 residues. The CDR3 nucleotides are TGTGCCAGCAGCTACGGGACAGGGTACACTGAAGCTTTCTTT. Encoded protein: CASSYGTGYTEAFF.

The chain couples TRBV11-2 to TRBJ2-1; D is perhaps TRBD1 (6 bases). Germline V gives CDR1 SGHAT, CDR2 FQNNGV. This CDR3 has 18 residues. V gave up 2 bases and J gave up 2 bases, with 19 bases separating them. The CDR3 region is CASSLRSKSKGAYNEQFF. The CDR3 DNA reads TGTGCCAGCAGCTTAAGATCTAAGTCGAAGGGGGCCTACAATGAGCAGTTCTTC.

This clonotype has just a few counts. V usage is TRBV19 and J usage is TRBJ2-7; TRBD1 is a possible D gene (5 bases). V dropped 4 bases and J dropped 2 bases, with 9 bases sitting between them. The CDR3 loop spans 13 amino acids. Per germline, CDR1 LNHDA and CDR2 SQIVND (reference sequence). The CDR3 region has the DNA TGTGCCAGTAGTAACAGGTGGGCCTACGAGCAGTACTTC. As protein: CASSNRWAYEQYF. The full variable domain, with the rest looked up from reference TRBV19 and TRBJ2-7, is DGGITQSPKYLFRKEGQNVTLSCEQNLNHDAMYWYRQDPGQGLRLIYYSQIVNDFQKGDIAEGYSVSREKKESFPLTVTSAQKNPTAFYLCASSNRWAYEQYFGPGTRLTVT.

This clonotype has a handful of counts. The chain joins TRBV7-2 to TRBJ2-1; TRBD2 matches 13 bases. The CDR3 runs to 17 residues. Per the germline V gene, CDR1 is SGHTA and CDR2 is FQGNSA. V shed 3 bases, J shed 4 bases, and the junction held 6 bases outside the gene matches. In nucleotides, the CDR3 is TGTGCCAGCAGCTTCCCGACTAGCGGGGGGTTTTACAATGAGCAGTTCTTC. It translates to CASSFPTSGGFYNEQFF.

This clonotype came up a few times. The CDR3 here is CATRNTGRGGTGELFF. The CDR3 nucleotides read TGTGCCACCAGAAACACAGGGCGCGGGGGCACCGGGGAGCTGTTTTTT. The V call is TRBV27, the J call TRBJ2-2; TRBD2 is a possible D gene (7 bases). Per the germline V gene, CDR1 is MNHEY and CDR2 is SMNVEV (reference sequence). CDR3 length: 16 residues. V lost 10 bases, J lost 4 bases, and 22 bases lay in between.

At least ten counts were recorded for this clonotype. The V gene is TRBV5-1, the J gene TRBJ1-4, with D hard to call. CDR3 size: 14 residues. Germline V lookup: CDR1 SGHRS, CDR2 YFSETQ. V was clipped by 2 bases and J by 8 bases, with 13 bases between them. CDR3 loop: CASSFAGVDEKLFF. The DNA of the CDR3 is TGCGCCAGCAGCTTTGCAGGAGTCGACGAAAAACTGTTTTTT.

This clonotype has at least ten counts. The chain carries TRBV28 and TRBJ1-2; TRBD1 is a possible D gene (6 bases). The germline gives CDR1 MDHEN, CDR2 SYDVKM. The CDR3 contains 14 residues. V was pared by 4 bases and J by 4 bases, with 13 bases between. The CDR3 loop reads CASSSGGRAYGYTF. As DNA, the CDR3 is TGTGCCAGCAGTTCCGGGGGCAGGGCCTATGGCTACACCTTC.